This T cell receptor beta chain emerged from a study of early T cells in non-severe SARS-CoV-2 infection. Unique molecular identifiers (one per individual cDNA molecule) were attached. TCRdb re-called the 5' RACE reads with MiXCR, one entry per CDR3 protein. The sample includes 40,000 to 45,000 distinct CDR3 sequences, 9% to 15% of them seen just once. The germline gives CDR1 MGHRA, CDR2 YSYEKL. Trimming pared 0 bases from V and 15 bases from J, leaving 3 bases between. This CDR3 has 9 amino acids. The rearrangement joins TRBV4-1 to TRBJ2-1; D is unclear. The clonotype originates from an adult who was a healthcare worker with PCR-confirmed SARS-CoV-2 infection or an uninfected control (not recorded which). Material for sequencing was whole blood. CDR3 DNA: TGCGCCAGCAGCCAAGAACCGTTCTTC. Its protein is CASSQEPFF.